The rows below give T cell receptor beta chains drawn from one sample of a study of human T cells and chemical hapten exposure. A single record per CDR3 protein comes from TCRdb applying MiXCR to the RACE reads. The sample consists of about 90,000 distinct CDR3 sequences, about a tenth of them appearing once. Sequencing used whole blood, obtained in connection with sensitization to the hapten diphenylcyclopropenone (DPC). These receptors originate from a woman aged 25-40 years with alopecia areata. Some clones in this sample may be carry-over from other donors' samples. CDR3s include the opening cysteine and the closing phenylalanine or tryptophan. D genes are given only for firm matches. Size values are once, few and many counts, or a class for expanded clones, and some rows have none.

size: few; V: TRBV28; J: TRBJ1-3; D: -; DNA: TGTGCCAGCAGTCCGACAGGAGGAGGGTTCTCTGGAAACACCATATATTTT; CDR3: CASSPTGGGFSGNTIYF
size: many; V: TRBV21-1; J: TRBJ2-5; D: -; DNA: TGTGCCAGCAGCAAACCCCGACTAGCGGGAGGAGGAGGTGAGACCCAGTACTTC; CDR3: CASSKPRLAGGGGETQYF
size: many; V: TRBV24-1; J: TRBJ2-1; D: -; DNA: TGTGCCACCGAAGGGACATCCGATGAGCAGTTCTTC; CDR3: CATEGTSDEQFF
size: many; V: TRBV5-5; J: TRBJ1-3; D: TRBD1; DNA: TGTGCCAGCAGCTTGCGGGCAGGGGGAAACTCTGGAAACACCATATATTTT; CDR3: CASSLRAGGNSGNTIYF
size: few; V: TRBV14; J: TRBJ1-6; D: -; DNA: TGTGCCAGCAGCCCCGACAGGACCAATTCACCCCTCCACTTT; CDR3: CASSPDRTNSPLHF
size: few; V: TRBV28; J: TRBJ1-5; D: TRBD1; DNA: TGTGCCAGCAGCCTCAGGACAGGGTTCAATCAGCCCCAGCATTTT; CDR3: CASSLRTGFNQPQHF
size: few; V: TRBV11-2; J: TRBJ1-4; D: -; DNA: TGTGCCAGCAGCTTAACGTTTGAGACAGGTCGTACGGCTAATGAAAAACTGTTTTTT; CDR3: CASSLTFETGRTANEKLFF
size: -; V: TRBV28; J: TRBJ1-5; D: TRBD1; DNA: TGTGCCAGCAGCATAGGGACAGGGGCTCCGGGCGGCAATCAGCCCCAGCATTTT; CDR3: CASSIGTGAPGGNQPQHF
size: -; V: TRBV18; J: TRBJ2-5; D: -; DNA: TGTGCCAGCCCACCTCAGGAGACCCAGTACTTC; CDR3: CASPPQETQYF
size: many; V: TRBV20-1; J: TRBJ2-5; D: TRBD2; DNA: TGCAGTGCTAGGATCTTGCTAGCGGGGATCCAAGAGACCCAGTACTTC; CDR3: CSARILLAGIQETQYF
size: many; V: TRBV28; J: TRBJ2-5; D: TRBD1; DNA: TGTGCCAGCAGCTCGGGACAGACAACACAAGAGACCCAGTACTTC; CDR3: CASSSGQTTQETQYF
size: few; V: TRBV12-3/TRBV12-4; J: TRBJ1-1; D: -; DNA: TGTGCCAGCAGTTTAGACACCGGGACGTTGGGCACTGAAGCTTTCTTT; CDR3: CASSLDTGTLGTEAFF
size: few; V: TRBV29-1; J: TRBJ2-5; D: -; DNA: TGCAGCGTTAACCGGGGCGGAGAGACCCAGTACTTC; CDR3: CSVNRGGETQYF
size: -; V: TRBV5-1; J: TRBJ2-1; D: -; DNA: TGCGCCAGCAGCCTCGACCCACGCGGGCCCAATGAGCAGTTCTTC; CDR3: CASSLDPRGPNEQFF
size: few; V: TRBV28; J: TRBJ2-3; D: TRBD2; DNA: TGTGCCAGCAGTTTAGGGCGGGGGGCCCTTCGCACAGATACGCAGTATTTT; CDR3: CASSLGRGALRTDTQYF
size: few; V: TRBV7-2; J: TRBJ2-5; D: -; DNA: TGTGCCAGCAGCTTAACCGGGGCACAAGAGACCCAGTACTTC; CDR3: CASSLTGAQETQYF
size: few; V: TRBV18; J: TRBJ2-5; D: -; DNA: TGTGCCAGCTCACCGGGACTGAAGATGGAGACCCAGTACTTC; CDR3: CASSPGLKMETQYF
size: many; V: TRBV28; J: TRBJ2-5; D: -; DNA: TGTGCCAGATCCAAGTGGCTCCAAGAGACCCAGTACTTC; CDR3: CARSKWLQETQYF
size: many; V: TRBV7-2; J: TRBJ1-6; D: -; DNA: TGTGCCAGCAGCTTAACGCCCGGGGCCCTCCACTTT; CDR3: CASSLTPGALHF
size: once; V: TRBV29-1; J: TRBJ2-7; D: TRBD2; DNA: TGCAGCGTCGTTACTAGCGGGAGCTTGGACTACGAGCAGTACTTC; CDR3: CSVVTSGSLDYEQYF
size: -; V: TRBV29-1; J: TRBJ2-3; D: TRBD1; DNA: TGCAGCGCCGGGACAGGGTCAGATACGCAGTATTTT; CDR3: CSAGTGSDTQYF
size: -; V: TRBV18; J: TRBJ2-7; D: -; DNA: TGTGCCAGCTCACCAGCTGAGACCGGGGGAGAGCAGTACTTC; CDR3: CASSPAETGGEQYF
size: many; V: TRBV11-2; J: TRBJ2-6; D: -; DNA: TGTGCCAGCAGCTTAGATCCAAACTCTGGGGCCAACGTCCTGACTTTC; CDR3: CASSLDPNSGANVLTF
size: -; V: TRBV6-2/TRBV6-3; J: TRBJ1-1; D: -; DNA: TGTGCCAGCAGCCCCTGGGTGAACACTGAAGCTTTCTTT; CDR3: CASSPWVNTEAFF
size: few; V: TRBV28; J: TRBJ1-5; D: -; DNA: TGTGCCAGCAGTCCGGGGTCTCGCAATCAGCCCCAGCATTTT; CDR3: CASSPGSRNQPQHF
size: -; V: TRBV5-6; J: TRBJ2-5; D: TRBD2; DNA: TGTGCCAGCAGCCTAAGGACTAGTAGGAGTCTAGAGACCCAGTACTTC; CDR3: CASSLRTSRSLETQYF
size: -; V: TRBV5-1; J: TRBJ2-5; D: TRBD2; DNA: TGCGCCAGCAGCATGGCCCTAGCGGGGGATCAAGAGACCCAGTACTTC; CDR3: CASSMALAGDQETQYF
size: -; V: TRBV14; J: TRBJ1-3; D: -; DNA: TGTGCCAGCAGCCAGAGAATCTCTGGAAACACCATATATTTT; CDR3: CASSQRISGNTIYF
size: -; V: TRBV24-1; J: TRBJ2-2; D: -; DNA: TGTGCCACCAGTGCCTTGGACCGAAACACCGGGGAGCTGTTTTTT; CDR3: CATSALDRNTGELFF
size: -; V: TRBV28; J: TRBJ1-4; D: -; DNA: TGTGCCAGCAGTCCAGTCGCAACTAATGAAAAACTGTTTTTT; CDR3: CASSPVATNEKLFF
size: many; V: TRBV12-3/TRBV12-4; J: TRBJ2-5; D: -; DNA: TGTGCCAGCAGCCACGTAGGTACAGGTTTGGAGACCCAGTACTTC; CDR3: CASSHVGTGLETQYF
size: few; V: TRBV28; J: TRBJ1-5; D: -; DNA: TGTGCCAGCAGTACAGGAGCATGGGCCCAGCATTTT; CDR3: CASSTGAWAQHF
size: few; V: TRBV4-1; J: TRBJ1-4; D: -; DNA: TGCGCCAGCAGCCTAGGCCCCAGCGAAAAACTGTTTTTT; CDR3: CASSLGPSEKLFF
size: -; V: TRBV24-1; J: TRBJ2-5; D: -; DNA: TGTGCCACCAGTGATCGTGAGGTTTCCCAAGAGACCCAGTACTTC; CDR3: CATSDREVSQETQYF
size: many; V: TRBV20-1; J: TRBJ2-1; D: TRBD2; DNA: TGCAGTGCTAGGGGACTAGCGGGAGCGTTTGATGAGCAGTTCTTC; CDR3: CSARGLAGAFDEQFF
size: -; V: TRBV7-6; J: TRBJ2-5; D: -; DNA: TGTGCCAGCAGCTTAGGATCCAGGCCCCAAGAGACCCAGTACTTC; CDR3: CASSLGSRPQETQYF
size: few; V: TRBV10-2; J: TRBJ2-1; D: TRBD2; DNA: TGCGCCAGCAGTGAGACTAGCGGGGGATCCTACAATGAGCAGTTCTTC; CDR3: CASSETSGGSYNEQFF
size: few; V: TRBV24-1; J: TRBJ2-2; D: TRBD1; DNA: TGTGCCACCAGTGATGCCCGGACAGGGATTACCGGGGAGCTGTTTTTT; CDR3: CATSDARTGITGELFF
size: -; V: TRBV6-2/TRBV6-3; J: TRBJ1-5; D: -; DNA: TGTGCCAGCAGTACCCCGCGACGGGTTCAGCCCCAGCATTTT; CDR3: CASSTPRRVQPQHF
size: many; V: TRBV6-2/TRBV6-3; J: TRBJ2-1; D: -; DNA: TGTGCCAGCAGTTCAAGTGGGAGGCACTACAATGAGCAGTTCTTC; CDR3: CASSSSGRHYNEQFF
size: many; V: TRBV29-1; J: TRBJ1-4; D: -; DNA: TGCAGCGCCCGAGGACAGAATAATGAAAAACTGTTTTTT; CDR3: CSARGQNNEKLFF
size: few; V: TRBV28; J: TRBJ2-1; D: TRBD2; DNA: TGTGCCAGCACCGGGAGGAGCGATGAGCAGTTCTTC; CDR3: CASTGRSDEQFF
size: -; V: TRBV9; J: TRBJ2-5; D: TRBD2; DNA: TGTGCCAGCAGCGTAGCCCAGCGGGGGGACCAAGAGACCCAGTACTTC; CDR3: CASSVAQRGDQETQYF
size: -; V: TRBV29-1; J: TRBJ2-6; D: -; DNA: TGCAGCGTTACGGGGACTTCTGGGGCCAACGTCCTGACTTTC; CDR3: CSVTGTSGANVLTF
size: few; V: TRBV12-5; J: TRBJ2-1; D: TRBD2; DNA: TGTGCTAGTGGTTTGGGGGGACTAGCGGGAGGACACAATGAGCAGTTCTTC; CDR3: CASGLGGLAGGHNEQFF
size: many; V: TRBV6-6; J: TRBJ2-5; D: TRBD2; DNA: TGTGCCTCCCGGGGGGCTAGCGGGGGCCCAAGGGAGACCCAGTACTTC; CDR3: CASRGASGGPRETQYF
size: few; V: TRBV19; J: TRBJ1-5; D: TRBD1; DNA: TGTGCCAGTACGCGACAGGGTGGTCAGCCCCAGCATTTT; CDR3: CASTRQGGQPQHF
size: -; V: TRBV20-1; J: TRBJ2-1; D: TRBD2; DNA: TGCAGTGTCTCAAGGAGCGGGAGGAATGAGCAGTTCTTC; CDR3: CSVSRSGRNEQFF
size: many; V: TRBV18; J: TRBJ2-3; D: TRBD1; DNA: TGTGCCAGCTCACCACCGGGACAGGCAGATACGCAGTATTTT; CDR3: CASSPPGQADTQYF
size: few; V: TRBV18; J: TRBJ1-2; D: -; DNA: TGTGCCAGCTCACCACTAGGGAGCTATGGCTACACCTTC; CDR3: CASSPLGSYGYTF
size: many; V: TRBV4-1; J: TRBJ1-2; D: -; DNA: TGCGCCAGCAGCCAAGTGTCAGGAGCTAACTATGGCTACACCTTC; CDR3: CASSQVSGANYGYTF
size: -; V: TRBV29-1; J: TRBJ2-4; D: -; DNA: TGCAGCGTGGCCTGGGGCAGCCCAGAAAACATTCAGTACTTC; CDR3: CSVAWGSPENIQYF